This T cell receptor beta chain was sequenced for a study of T cells in Graves' hyperthyroidism and ophthalmopathy. TCR beta CDR3 regions were amplified from RNA. HTBI primers were the set used in a first-round RT-PCR of the TCR CDR3. TCRdb re-called the multiplex PCR reads through MiXCR, storing one row per CDR3 protein. The top ten hold around a sixth of the sample, which has 400,000 to 500,000 distinct CDR3 sequences, under 15% seen once. Graves' hyperthyroidism was deemed stable absent ophthalmopathy progression within 18 months. Clinical symptoms, serum thyroxine and TRAb, thyroid ultrasound and orbital computed tomography together formed the diagnostic basis. V shed 6 bases, J shed 4 bases, and the junction held 13 bases outside the gene matches. This CDR3 region has 16 residues.

The chain is built from TRBV12-3 or TRBV12-4 and TRBJ2-7; 9 bases map to TRBD2. Sequenced: blood. This TCR derives from a woman under 30 with Graves' hyperthyroidism. CDR3 DNA sequence: TGTGCCAGCAGCAACCTTCTGGCGGGAGGGCCGTACGAGCAGTACTTC. It is translated as CASSNLLAGGPYEQYF.